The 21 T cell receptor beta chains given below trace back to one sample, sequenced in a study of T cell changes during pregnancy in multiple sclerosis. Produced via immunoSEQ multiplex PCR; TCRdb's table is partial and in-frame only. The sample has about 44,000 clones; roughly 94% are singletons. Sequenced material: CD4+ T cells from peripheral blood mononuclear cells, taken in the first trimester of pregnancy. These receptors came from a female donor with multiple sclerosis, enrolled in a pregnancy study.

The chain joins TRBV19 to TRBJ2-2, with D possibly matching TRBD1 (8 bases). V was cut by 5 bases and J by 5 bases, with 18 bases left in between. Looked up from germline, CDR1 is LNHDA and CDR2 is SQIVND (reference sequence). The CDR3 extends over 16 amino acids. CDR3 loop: CASSGRDRRGTGELFF. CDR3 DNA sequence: TGTGCCAGTAGTGGGAGGGACAGGAGAGGAACCGGGGAGCTGTTTTTT.

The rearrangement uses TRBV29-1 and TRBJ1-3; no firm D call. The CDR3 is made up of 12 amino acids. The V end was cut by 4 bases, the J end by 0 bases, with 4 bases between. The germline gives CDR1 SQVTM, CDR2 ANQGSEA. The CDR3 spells CSVVSSGNTIYF. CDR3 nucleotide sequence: TGCAGCGTTGTGAGCTCTGGAAACACCATATATTTT.

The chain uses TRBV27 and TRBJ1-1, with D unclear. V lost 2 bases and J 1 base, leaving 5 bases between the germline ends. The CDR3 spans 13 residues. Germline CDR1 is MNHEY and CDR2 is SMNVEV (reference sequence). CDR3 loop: CASSLVSNTEAFF. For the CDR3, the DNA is TGTGCCAGCAGTTTAGTCTCGAACACTGAAGCTTTCTTT.

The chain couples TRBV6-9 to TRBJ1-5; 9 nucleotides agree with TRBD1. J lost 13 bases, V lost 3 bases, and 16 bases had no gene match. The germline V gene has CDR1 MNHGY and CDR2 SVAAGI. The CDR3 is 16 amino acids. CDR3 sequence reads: CASSYPRRQGVRRQHF. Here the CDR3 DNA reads TGTGCCAGCAGTTACCCCCGGAGACAGGGGGTCCGCAGGCAGCATTTT.

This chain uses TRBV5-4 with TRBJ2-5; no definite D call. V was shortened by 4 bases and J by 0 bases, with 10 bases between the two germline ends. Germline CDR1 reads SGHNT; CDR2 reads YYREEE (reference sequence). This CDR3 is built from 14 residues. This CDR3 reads CASSLNTYQETQYF. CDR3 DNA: TGTGCCAGCAGCCTAAATACGTACCAAGAGACCCAGTACTTC.

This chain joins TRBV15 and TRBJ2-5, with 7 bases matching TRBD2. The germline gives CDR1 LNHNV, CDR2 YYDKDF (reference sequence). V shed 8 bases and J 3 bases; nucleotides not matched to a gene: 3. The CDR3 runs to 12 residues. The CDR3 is CATLGGEETQYF. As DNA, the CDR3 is TGTGCCACCTTGGGGGGGGAAGAGACCCAGTACTTC.

This CDR3 reads CASRPGQGAYPLHF. In DNA, the CDR3 is TGTGCCAGTAGGCCGGGACAGGGGGCATACCCCCTCCACTTT. The chain uses TRBV19 and TRBJ1-6; 12 bases fit TRBD1. This CDR3 is built from 14 residues. CDR1 and CDR2 (germline): LNHDA, SQIVND (reference sequence). V lost 6 bases, J lost 13 bases, and 7 bases stayed unmatched.

In nucleotides, the CDR3 is TGCGCCAGCAACCTTGGGGGGATGGATTCACCCCTCCACTTT. It codes for CASNLGGMDSPLHF. J is TRBJ1-6 and V is TRBV5-1; a weak D match, TRBD1 (5 bases). Trimming left V 6 bases short and J 8 bases short, with 15 bases between. This CDR3 is built from 14 residues. Germline V gene lookup returns CDR1 SGHRS and CDR2 YFSETQ.

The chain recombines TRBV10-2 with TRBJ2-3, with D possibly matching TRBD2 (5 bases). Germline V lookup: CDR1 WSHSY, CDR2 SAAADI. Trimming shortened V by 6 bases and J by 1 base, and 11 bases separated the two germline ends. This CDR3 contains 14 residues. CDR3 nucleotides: TGCGCCAGCAGGTCGGGAAGGGGCACAGATACGCAGTATTTT. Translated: CASRSGRGTDTQYF.

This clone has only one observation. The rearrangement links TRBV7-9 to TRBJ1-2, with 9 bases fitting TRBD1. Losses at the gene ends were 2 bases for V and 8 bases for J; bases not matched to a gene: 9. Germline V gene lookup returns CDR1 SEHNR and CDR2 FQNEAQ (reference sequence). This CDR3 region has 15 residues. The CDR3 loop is CASSLSGQGTIGYTF. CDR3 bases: TGTGCCAGCAGCTTATCAGGACAGGGGACGATCGGCTACACCTTC.

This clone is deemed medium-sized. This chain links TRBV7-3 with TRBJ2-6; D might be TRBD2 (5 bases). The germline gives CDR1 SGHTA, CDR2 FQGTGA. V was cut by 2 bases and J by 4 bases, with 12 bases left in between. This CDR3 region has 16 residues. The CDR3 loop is CASSLGLRRGANVLTF. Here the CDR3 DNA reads TGTGCCAGCAGCTTAGGTCTGAGGAGGGGGGCCAACGTCCTGACTTTC. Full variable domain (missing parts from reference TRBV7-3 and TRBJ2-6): GAGVSQTPSNKVTEKGKYVELRCDPISGHTALYWYRQSLGQGPEFLIYFQGTGAADDSGLPNDRFFAVRPEGSVSTLKIQRTERGDSAVYLCASSLGLRRGANVLTFGAGSRLTVL.

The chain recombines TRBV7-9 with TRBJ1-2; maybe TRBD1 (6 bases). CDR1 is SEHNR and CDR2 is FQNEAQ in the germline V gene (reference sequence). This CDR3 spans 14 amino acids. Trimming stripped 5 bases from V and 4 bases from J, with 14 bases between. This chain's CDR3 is CASSRDRWGYGYTF. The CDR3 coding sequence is TGTGCCAGCAGCCGAGACAGGTGGGGCTATGGCTACACCTTC.

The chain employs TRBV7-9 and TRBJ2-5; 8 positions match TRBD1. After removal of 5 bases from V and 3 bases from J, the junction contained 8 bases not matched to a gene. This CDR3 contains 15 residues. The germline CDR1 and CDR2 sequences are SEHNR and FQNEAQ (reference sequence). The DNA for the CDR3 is TGTGCCAGCAGCCCGGGACAGGTTAGCGAAGAGACCCAGTACTTC. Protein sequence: CASSPGQVSEETQYF.

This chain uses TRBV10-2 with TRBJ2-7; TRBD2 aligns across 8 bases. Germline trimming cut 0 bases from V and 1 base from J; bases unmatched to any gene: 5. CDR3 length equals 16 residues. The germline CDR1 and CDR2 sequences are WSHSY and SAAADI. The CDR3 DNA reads TGCGCCAGCAGTGAGTCGGGGGTAGCGGGGTCCTACGAGCAGTACTTC. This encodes CASSESGVAGSYEQYF.

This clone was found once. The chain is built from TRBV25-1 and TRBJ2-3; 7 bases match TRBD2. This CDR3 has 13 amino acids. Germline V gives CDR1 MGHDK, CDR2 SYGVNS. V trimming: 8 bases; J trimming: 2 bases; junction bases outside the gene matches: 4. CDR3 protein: CASLRDYTDTQYF. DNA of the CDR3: TGTGCCAGCCTCCGGGACTACACAGATACGCAGTATTTT.

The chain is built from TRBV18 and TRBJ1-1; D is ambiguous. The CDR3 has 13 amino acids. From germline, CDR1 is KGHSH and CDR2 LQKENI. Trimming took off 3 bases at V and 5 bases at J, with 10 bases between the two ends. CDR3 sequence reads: CASSPGAGTEAFF. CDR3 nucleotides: TGTGCCAGCTCACCGGGCGCGGGGACTGAAGCTTTCTTT.

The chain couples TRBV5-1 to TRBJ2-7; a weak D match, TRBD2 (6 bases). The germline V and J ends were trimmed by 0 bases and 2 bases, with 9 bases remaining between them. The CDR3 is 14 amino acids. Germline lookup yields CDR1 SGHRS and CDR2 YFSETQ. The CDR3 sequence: CASSLGPGAYEQYF. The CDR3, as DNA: TGCGCCAGCAGCTTGGGCCCGGGGGCCTACGAGCAGTACTTC. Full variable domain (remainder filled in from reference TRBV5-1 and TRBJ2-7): KAGVTQTPRYLIKTRGQQVTLSCSPISGHRSVSWYQQTPGQGLQFLFEYFSETQRNKGNFPGRFSGRQFSNSRSEMNVSTLELGDSALYLCASSLGPGAYEQYFGPGTRLTVT.

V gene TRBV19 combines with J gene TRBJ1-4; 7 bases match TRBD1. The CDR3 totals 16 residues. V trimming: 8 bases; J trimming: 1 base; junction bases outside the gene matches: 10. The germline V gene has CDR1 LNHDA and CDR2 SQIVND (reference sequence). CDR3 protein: CASRRQGVLTNEKLFF. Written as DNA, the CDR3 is TGTGCCAGTCGGAGACAGGGCGTATTAACTAATGAAAAACTGTTTTTT.

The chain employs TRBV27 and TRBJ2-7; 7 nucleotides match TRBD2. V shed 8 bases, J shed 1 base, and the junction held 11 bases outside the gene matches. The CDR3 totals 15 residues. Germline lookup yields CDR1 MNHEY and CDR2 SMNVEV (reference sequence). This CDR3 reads CASRLSLGGSYEQYF. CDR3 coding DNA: TGTGCCAGCCGGTTATCCCTCGGGGGGTCCTACGAGCAGTACTTC.

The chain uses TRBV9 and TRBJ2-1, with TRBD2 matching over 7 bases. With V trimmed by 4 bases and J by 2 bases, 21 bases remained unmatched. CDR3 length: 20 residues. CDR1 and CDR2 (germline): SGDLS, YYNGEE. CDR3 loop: CASSPIFAGDPMGTYNEQFF. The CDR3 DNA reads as TGTGCCAGCAGCCCAATTTTTGCGGGGGACCCGATGGGGACCTACAATGAGCAGTTCTTC.

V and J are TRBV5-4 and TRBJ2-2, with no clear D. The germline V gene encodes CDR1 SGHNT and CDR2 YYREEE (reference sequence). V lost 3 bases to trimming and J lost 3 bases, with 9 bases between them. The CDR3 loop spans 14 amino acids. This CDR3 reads CASSSVLDTGELFF. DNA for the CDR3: TGTGCCAGCAGCTCGGTCTTGGACACCGGGGAGCTGTTTTTT.